One and the same sample provided the 23 T cell receptor beta chains below, sequenced in a study of blood T cells in healthy people across ages. Alongside a J-beta primer mix, a sample-barcoded 5' primer served in a second PCR lasting roughly 6 to 12 cycles. One entry per CDR3 protein results from TCRdb running MiXCR on the 5' RACE reads. This sample has about 970,000 distinct CDR3 sequences, with about 51% found just once. Material for sequencing was blood. The receptors stem from a woman in her sixties in good health.

The chain recombines TRBV28 with TRBJ2-5; 7 nucleotides line up with TRBD2. J was trimmed by 3 bases and V by 3 bases; bases with no gene match: 4. The V gene's germline CDR1 is MDHEN and CDR2 SYDVKM. The CDR3 spans 14 residues. Here the CDR3 DNA reads TGTGCCAGCAGTTTCGGGCTAGCGGAAGAGACCCAGTACTTC. Amino acid sequence: CASSFGLAEETQYF.

The V gene is TRBV4-3, the J gene TRBJ2-1; D is ambiguous. The CDR3 has 13 residues. Looked up from germline, CDR1 is LGHNA and CDR2 is YSLEER. V gave up 0 bases and J gave up 9 bases, with 9 bases separating them. Here the CDR3 DNA reads TGCGCCAGCAGCCAAGATCGGTTCAGTGAGCAGTTCTTC. It translates to CASSQDRFSEQFF.

The J gene is TRBJ2-3, the V gene TRBV3-1, with 7 bases identical to TRBD1. The CDR3 is made up of 17 amino acids. Losses at the gene ends were 3 bases for V and 0 bases for J; bases not matched to a gene: 9. The V gene's germline CDR1 is LGHDT and CDR2 YNNKEL (reference sequence). CDR3 nucleotides: TGTGCCAGCAGCCAGCGCAGGGGGATGTCTAGCACAGATACGCAGTATTTT. Translated, it gives CASSQRRGMSSTDTQYF.

This rearrangement joins TRBV4-2 to TRBJ2-7; D is possibly TRBD1 (6 bases). This CDR3 comprises 16 residues. Germline V gene sequence: CDR1 LGHNA, CDR2 YNFKEQ. V shed 1 base and J shed 2 bases, with 15 bases lying between them. CDR3 loop: CASSQAGAVAPYEQYF. The DNA for the CDR3 is TGTGCCAGCAGCCAAGCAGGGGCCGTTGCCCCCTACGAGCAGTACTTC.

About this clonotype itself: The CDR3 ends on some other residue instead of the conserved phenylalanine or tryptophan, so this is likely a read error. The DNA is left out, because the CDR3 cannot be placed on it with certainty; the CDR3 is given as TCRdb lists it. The gene calls are TRBV5-1 and TRBJ2-5; whether TRBD2, the table's D call, matches the DNA was not checked. The CDR3 spans 15 residues, counting both ends. CDR1 and CDR2 (germline): SGHRS, YFSETQ. CDR3 loop: CARKQWTSGIRDPVL.

This clonotype has a handful of counts. The chain links TRBV20-1 to TRBJ1-2; D call uncertain. Trimming removed 5 bases from V and 4 bases from J, with 17 bases in between. This CDR3 has 14 residues. The germline V gene encodes CDR1 DFQATT and CDR2 SNEGSKA (reference sequence). The CDR3 region is CSALTSQPPYGYTF. The DNA for the CDR3 is TGCAGTGCTCTCACATCACAGCCCCCCTATGGCTACACCTTC.

The chain combines TRBV3-1 with TRBJ2-5, with 12 bases identical to TRBD1. The CDR3 extends over 15 amino acids. The V and J ends lost 4 bases and 5 bases, in that order; junction bases with no gene match: 5. Germline values: CDR1 LGHDT, CDR2 YNNKEL (reference sequence). The CDR3 spells CASSPRDRGRETQYF. DNA for the CDR3: TGTGCCAGCAGCCCTCGGGACAGGGGGCGCGAGACCCAGTACTTC.

The CDR3 is CASRLTGRRTGEKLFF. Here the CDR3 DNA reads TGCGCCAGCAGGCTCACAGGGAGGCGGACTGGAGAAAAACTGTTTTTT. V usage is TRBV5-1 and J usage is TRBJ1-4; D possibly corresponds to TRBD1 (6 bases). This CDR3 has 16 residues. Germline V CDR1 and CDR2: SGHRS, YFSETQ. V was cut by 5 bases and J by 8 bases, with 22 bases left in between.

Only a few counts were recorded for this clonotype. V and J are TRBV20-1 and TRBJ2-1; the D gene is possibly TRBD2 (6 bases). The CDR3 totals 12 residues. V was shortened by 4 bases and J by 5 bases, with 9 bases between the two germline ends. Per germline, CDR1 DFQATT and CDR2 SNEGSKA (reference sequence). Here the CDR3 reads CSATGLNNEQFF. The DNA for the CDR3 is TGCAGTGCTACGGGACTTAACAATGAGCAGTTCTTC.

This sequence joins TRBV3-1 and TRBJ1-1; no reliable D call. The germline gives CDR1 LGHDT, CDR2 YNNKEL (reference sequence). V was pared by 0 bases and J by 2 bases, with 13 bases between. This CDR3 comprises 16 residues. The CDR3 DNA follows: TGTGCCAGCAGCCAAGATTCTTGGAGGGCCAACACTGAAGCTTTCTTT. It codes for CASSQDSWRANTEAFF.

The chain recombines TRBV15 with TRBJ2-1; 12 bases are a match to TRBD2. The CDR3 has 16 amino acids. The V gene's germline CDR1 is LNHNV and CDR2 YYDKDF (reference sequence). With 0 bases clipped from V and 8 bases from J, the junction kept 5 bases outside the gene matches. The CDR3 nucleotides read TGTGCCACCAGCAGAGATCTGGCTAGCGGGAGGGATGAGCAGTTCTTC. Protein: CATSRDLASGRDEQFF.

The J gene is TRBJ1-4, the V gene TRBV2; the D gene is possibly TRBD1 (6 bases). CDR3 size: 14 residues. Trimming removed 7 bases from V and 6 bases from J, with 15 bases in between. Germline assignment: CDR1 SNHLY and CDR2 FYNNEI. CDR3 loop: CASNRQATDEKLFF. The CDR3 bases are TGTGCCAGCAATCGACAGGCGACGGATGAAAAACTGTTTTTT.

The rearrangement links TRBV3-1 to TRBJ2-1, with 8 bases lining up with TRBD2. The CDR3 has 15 amino acids. Germline loops: CDR1 LGHDT, CDR2 YNNKEL (reference sequence). After removal of 4 bases from V and 8 bases from J, the junction contained 10 bases not matched to a gene. CDR3 amino acids: CASSLRSSGMDEQFF. CDR3 nucleotides: TGTGCCAGCAGCCTTCGTAGTAGCGGGATGGATGAGCAGTTCTTC.

The chain joins TRBV20-1 to TRBJ2-4, with no clear D. Germline CDR1 is DFQATT and CDR2 is SNEGSKA (reference sequence). This CDR3 is built from 14 residues. Trimming shortened V by 5 bases and J by 13 bases, and 24 bases separated the two germline ends. CDR3 region: CSAWELLSPYGQYF. In DNA, the CDR3 is TGCAGTGCTTGGGAATTACTGTCTCCCTACGGGCAGTACTTC.

In this sample, this clonotype turned up a few times. This chain joins TRBV28 and TRBJ2-7; no reliable D call. Germline values: CDR1 MDHEN, CDR2 SYDVKM. CDR3 length: 14 amino acids. Trimming pared 6 bases from V and 3 bases from J, leaving 15 bases between. Here the CDR3 reads CASSPTGRSYEQYF. Here the CDR3 DNA reads TGTGCCAGCAGCCCCACGGGCAGAAGCTACGAGCAGTACTTC. Filled out from reference TRBV28 and TRBJ2-7, the complete variable domain reads DVKVTQSSRYLVKRTGEKVFLECVQDMDHENMFWYRQDPGLGLRLIYFSYDVKMKEKGDIPEGYSVSREKKERFSLILESASTNQTSMYLCASSPTGRSYEQYFGPGTRLTVT.

This clonotype came up once. V usage is TRBV11-2 and J usage is TRBJ2-2; D is perhaps TRBD2 (5 bases). From germline, CDR1 is SGHAT and CDR2 FQNNGV. The CDR3 totals 13 residues. V dropped 3 bases and J dropped 8 bases, with 10 bases sitting between them. CDR3 loop: CASSFVGGGELFF. CDR3 nucleotide sequence: TGTGCCAGCAGCTTCGTTGGCGGGGGGGAGCTGTTTTTT.

This chain connects TRBV29-1 to TRBJ2-4; no firm D call. The J call may be faulty, since TRBJ2-7 better matches the DNA end. Germline lookup yields CDR1 SQVTM and CDR2 ANQGSEA. The length of the CDR3 is 12 residues. The CDR3 DNA sequence: TGCAGCGTCGCATTAAACCCTAGCGAGCAGTACTTC. Its translation is CSVALNPSEQYF.

The rearrangement links TRBV24-1 to TRBJ2-3; the match to TRBD1 covers 10 bases. The CDR3 consists of 17 residues. CDR1 KGHDR and CDR2 SFDVKD come from the germline V gene. The V gene end was trimmed by 0 bases and the J gene end by 4 bases; junction bases not matched to a gene: 6. The CDR3 DNA sequence: TGTGCCACCAGTGATTTGGGACAGGGGGTTTCCGCAGATACGCAGTATTTT. Amino acid sequence: CATSDLGQGVSADTQYF.

This clonotype was seen once. J is TRBJ1-1 and V is TRBV28, with D possibly being TRBD1 (6 bases). The CDR3 is 20 amino acids. Germline V CDR1 and CDR2: MDHEN, SYDVKM. V dropped 8 bases and J dropped 9 bases, with 40 bases sitting between them. The CDR3 spells CASGPRQGLSTPQFGSKAFF. CDR3 DNA: TGTGCCAGCGGCCCCCGTCAGGGGCTCTCTACACCCCAGTTCGGTTCCAAAGCTTTCTTT.

Ten or more counts support this clonotype. The rearrangement joins TRBV28 to TRBJ1-2; D uncertain. V lost 5 bases to trimming and J lost 4 bases, with 14 bases between them. Germline CDR1 and CDR2: MDHEN and SYDVKM. CDR3 length: 14 amino acids. The CDR3 is CASSTAEATYGYTF. Here the CDR3 DNA reads TGTGCCAGCAGTACCGCGGAGGCCACCTATGGCTACACCTTC.

The chain uses TRBV20-1 and TRBJ2-1; D remains unclear. This CDR3 has 15 amino acids. Trimming stripped 6 bases from V and 3 bases from J, with 18 bases between. CDR1 DFQATT and CDR2 SNEGSKA come from the germline V gene (reference sequence). The CDR3 here is CSASILQLVYNEQFF. The DNA for the CDR3 is TGCAGTGCCTCAATACTACAGCTTGTCTACAATGAGCAGTTCTTC.

There are a few counts of this clonotype. The rearrangement joins TRBV7-2 to TRBJ2-7; 8 positions match TRBD1. The junction had 9 bases not matched to a gene; V was cut back by 1 base and J by 4 bases. The CDR3 length is 16 residues. In germline, CDR1 is SGHTA, CDR2 FQGNSA. The CDR3 reads CASSLDRTGKKYEQYF. CDR3 DNA: TGTGCCAGCAGCTTAGACCGGACAGGGAAAAAGTACGAGCAGTACTTC.

This chain links TRBV11-2 with TRBJ2-2; D is ambiguous. CDR1 is SGHAT, CDR2 FQNNGV, per germline. The CDR3 has 11 amino acids. V was cut by 5 bases and J by 10 bases, with 8 bases left in between. The CDR3 loop reads CASSPAEELFF. The CDR3 coding sequence is TGTGCCAGCAGCCCAGCTGAGGAGCTGTTTTTT.